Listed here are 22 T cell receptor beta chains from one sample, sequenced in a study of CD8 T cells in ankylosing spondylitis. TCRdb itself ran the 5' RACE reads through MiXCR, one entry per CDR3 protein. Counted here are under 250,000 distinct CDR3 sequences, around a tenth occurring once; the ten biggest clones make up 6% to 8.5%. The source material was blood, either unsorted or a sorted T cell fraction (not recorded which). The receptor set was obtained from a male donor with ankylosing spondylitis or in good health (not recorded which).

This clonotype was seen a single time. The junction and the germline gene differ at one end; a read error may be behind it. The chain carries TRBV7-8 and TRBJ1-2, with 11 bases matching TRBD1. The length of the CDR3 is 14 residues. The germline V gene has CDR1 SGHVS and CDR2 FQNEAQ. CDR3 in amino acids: CVSSNGQGAVGYTF. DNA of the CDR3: TGTGTCAGCAGTAATGGACAGGGGGCCGTAGGCTACACCTTC.

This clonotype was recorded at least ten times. The CDR3 DNA is TGCAGTGCTAGAGCCCCGGGCTCATGGGTAGATACGCAGTATTTT. Its translation: CSARAPGSWVDTQYF. The chain has TRBV20-1 and TRBJ2-3; D is ambiguous. This CDR3 spans 15 amino acids. The germline V and J ends were trimmed by 1 base and 5 bases, with 16 bases remaining between them. The germline V gene encodes CDR1 DFQATT and CDR2 SNEGSKA (reference sequence).

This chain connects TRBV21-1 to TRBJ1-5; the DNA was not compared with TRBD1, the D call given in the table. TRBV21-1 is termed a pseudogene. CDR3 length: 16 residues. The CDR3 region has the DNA TGTGCCCGGAGATCCGGGACAACTCATAGCAATCAGCCCCAGCATTTT. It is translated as CARRSGTTHSNQPQHF.

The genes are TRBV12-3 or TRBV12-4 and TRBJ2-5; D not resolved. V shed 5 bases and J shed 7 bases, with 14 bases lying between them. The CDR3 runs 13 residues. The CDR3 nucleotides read TGTGCCAGCAGTCCCGGTTCACGAGGGACCCAGTACTTC. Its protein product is CASSPGSRGTQYF.

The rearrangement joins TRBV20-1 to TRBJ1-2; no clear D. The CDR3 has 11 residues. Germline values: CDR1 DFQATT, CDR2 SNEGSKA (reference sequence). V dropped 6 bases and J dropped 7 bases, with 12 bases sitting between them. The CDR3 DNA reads TGCAGTGCGCCAGAAGGGCGTGGCTACACCTTC. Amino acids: CSAPEGRGYTF.

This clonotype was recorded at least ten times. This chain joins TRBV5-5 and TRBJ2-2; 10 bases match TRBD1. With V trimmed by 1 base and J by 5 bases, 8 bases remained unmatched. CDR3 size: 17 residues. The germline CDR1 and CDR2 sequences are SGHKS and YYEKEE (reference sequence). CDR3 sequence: CASSLTPGQGLTGELFF. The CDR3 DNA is TGTGCCAGCAGCTTGACACCGGGACAGGGGTTAACCGGGGAGCTGTTTTTT.

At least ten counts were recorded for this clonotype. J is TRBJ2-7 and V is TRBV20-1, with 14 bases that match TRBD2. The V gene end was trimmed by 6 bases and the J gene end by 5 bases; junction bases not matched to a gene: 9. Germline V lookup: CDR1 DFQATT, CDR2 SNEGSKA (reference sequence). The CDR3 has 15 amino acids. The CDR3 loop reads CSAQGGTSGGHEQYF. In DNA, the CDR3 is TGCAGTGCCCAAGGGGGGACTAGCGGGGGCCACGAGCAGTACTTC.

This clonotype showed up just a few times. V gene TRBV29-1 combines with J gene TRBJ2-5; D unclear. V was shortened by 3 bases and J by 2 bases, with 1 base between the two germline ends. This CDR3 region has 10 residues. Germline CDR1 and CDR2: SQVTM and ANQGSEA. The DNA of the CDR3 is TGCAGCGTTGAGCAAGAGACCCAGTACTTC. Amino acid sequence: CSVEQETQYF.

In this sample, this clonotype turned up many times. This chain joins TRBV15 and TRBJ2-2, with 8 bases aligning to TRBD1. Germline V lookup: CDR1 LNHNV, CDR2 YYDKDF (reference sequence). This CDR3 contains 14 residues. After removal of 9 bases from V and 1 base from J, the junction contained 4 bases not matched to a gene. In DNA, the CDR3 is TGTGCCACACGCGACAGGGGGAACACCGGGGAGCTGTTTTTT. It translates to CATRDRGNTGELFF.

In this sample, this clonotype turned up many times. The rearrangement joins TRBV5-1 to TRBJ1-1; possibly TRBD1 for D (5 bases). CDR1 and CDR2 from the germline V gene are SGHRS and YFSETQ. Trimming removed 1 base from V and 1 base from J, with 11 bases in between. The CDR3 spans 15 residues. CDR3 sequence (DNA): TGCGCCAGCAGCTTGAGACAGACAACGAACACTGAAGCTTTCTTT. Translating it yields CASSLRQTTNTEAFF.

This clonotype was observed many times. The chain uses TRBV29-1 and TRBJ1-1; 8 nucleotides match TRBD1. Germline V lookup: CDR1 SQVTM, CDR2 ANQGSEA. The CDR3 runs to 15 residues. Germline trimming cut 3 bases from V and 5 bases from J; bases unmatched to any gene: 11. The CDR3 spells CSVEVAGGGWTEAFF. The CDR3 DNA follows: TGCAGCGTTGAGGTGGCAGGGGGCGGGTGGACTGAAGCTTTCTTT.

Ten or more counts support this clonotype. CDR3 residues: CASRLGLAGADTQYF. CDR3 coding DNA: TGCGCCAGCCGCCTGGGACTAGCGGGAGCAGATACGCAGTATTTT. The gene calls are TRBV5-1 and TRBJ2-3; 14 positions match TRBD2. This CDR3 region has 15 residues. Germline V gene data show CDR1 as SGHRS and CDR2 as YFSETQ. J gave up 4 bases and V 7 bases, and 5 bases lay outside the gene matches. The full variable domain, rest sourced from reference TRBV5-1 and TRBJ2-3, is KAGVTQTPRYLIKTRGQQVTLSCSPISGHRSVSWYQQTPGQGLQFLFEYFSETQRNKGNFPGRFSGRQFSNSRSEMNVSTLELGDSALYLCASRLGLAGADTQYFGPGTRLTVL.

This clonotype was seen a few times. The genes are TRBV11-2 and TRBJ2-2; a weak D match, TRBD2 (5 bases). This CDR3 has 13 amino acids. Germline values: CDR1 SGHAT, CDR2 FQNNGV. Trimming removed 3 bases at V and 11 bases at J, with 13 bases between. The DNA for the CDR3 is TGTGCCAGCAGCTTTGGCTCAACGGGAGAGCTGTTTTTT. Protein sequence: CASSFGSTGELFF. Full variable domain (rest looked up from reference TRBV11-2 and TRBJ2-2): EAGVAQSPRYKIIEKRQSVAFWCNPISGHATLYWYQQILGQGPKLLIQFQNNGVVDDSQLPKDRFSAERLKGVDSTLKIQPAKLEDSAVYLCASSFGSTGELFFGEGSRLTVL.

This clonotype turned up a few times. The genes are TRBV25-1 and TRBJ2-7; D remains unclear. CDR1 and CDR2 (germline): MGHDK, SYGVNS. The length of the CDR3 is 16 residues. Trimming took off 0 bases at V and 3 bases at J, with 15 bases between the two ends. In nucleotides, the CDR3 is TGTGCCAGCAGTGAATACTCAAGTGGCAGGCACTACGAGCAGTACTTC. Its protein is CASSEYSSGRHYEQYF.

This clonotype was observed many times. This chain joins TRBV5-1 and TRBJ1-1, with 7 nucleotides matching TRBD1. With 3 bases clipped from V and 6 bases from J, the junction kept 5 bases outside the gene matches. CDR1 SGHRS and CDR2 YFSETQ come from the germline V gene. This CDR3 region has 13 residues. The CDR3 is CASSYDRVSEAFF. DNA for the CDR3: TGCGCCAGCAGCTATGACAGGGTCTCTGAAGCTTTCTTT.

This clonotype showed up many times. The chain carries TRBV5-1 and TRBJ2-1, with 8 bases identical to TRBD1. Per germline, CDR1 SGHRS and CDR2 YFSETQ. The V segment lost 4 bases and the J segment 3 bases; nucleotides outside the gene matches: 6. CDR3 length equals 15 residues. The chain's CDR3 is CASSPSTGGYNEQFF. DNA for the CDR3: TGCGCCAGCAGCCCTTCAACAGGGGGCTACAATGAGCAGTTCTTC.

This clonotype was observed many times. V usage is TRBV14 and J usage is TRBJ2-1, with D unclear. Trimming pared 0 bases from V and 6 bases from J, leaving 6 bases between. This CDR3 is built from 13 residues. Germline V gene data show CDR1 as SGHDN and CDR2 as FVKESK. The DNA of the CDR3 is TGTGCCAGCAGCCAAGATGCAGTCAATGAGCAGTTCTTC. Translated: CASSQDAVNEQFF.

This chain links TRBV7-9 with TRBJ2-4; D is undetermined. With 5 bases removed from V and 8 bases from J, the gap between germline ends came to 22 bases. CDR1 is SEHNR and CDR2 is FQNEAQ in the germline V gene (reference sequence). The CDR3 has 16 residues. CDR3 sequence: CASSRWIDPEMDIQYF. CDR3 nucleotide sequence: TGTGCCAGCAGCCGATGGATCGACCCAGAAATGGACATTCAGTACTTC.

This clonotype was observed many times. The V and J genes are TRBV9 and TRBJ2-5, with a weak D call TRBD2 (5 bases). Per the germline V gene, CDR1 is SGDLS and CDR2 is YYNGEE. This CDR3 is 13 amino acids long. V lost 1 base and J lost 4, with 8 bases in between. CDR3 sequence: CASSVMSGETQYF. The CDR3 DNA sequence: TGTGCCAGCAGCGTAATGAGCGGAGAGACCCAGTACTTC.

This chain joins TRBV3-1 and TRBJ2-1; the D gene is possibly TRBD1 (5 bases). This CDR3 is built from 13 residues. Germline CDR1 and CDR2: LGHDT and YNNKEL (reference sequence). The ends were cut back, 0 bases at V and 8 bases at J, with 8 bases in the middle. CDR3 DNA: TGTGCCAGCAGCCAAGACAGGGATCATGAGCAGTTCTTC. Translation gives CASSQDRDHEQFF.

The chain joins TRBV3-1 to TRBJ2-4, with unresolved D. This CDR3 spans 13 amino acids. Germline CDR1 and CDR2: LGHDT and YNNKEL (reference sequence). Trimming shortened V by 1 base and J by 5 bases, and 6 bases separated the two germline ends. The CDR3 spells CASSQGQQNIQYF. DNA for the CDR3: TGTGCCAGCAGCCAAGGGCAGCAAAACATTCAGTACTTC. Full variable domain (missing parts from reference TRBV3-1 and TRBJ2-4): DTAVSQTPKYLVTQMGNDKSIKCEQNLGHDTMYWYKQDSKKFLKIMFSYNNKELIINETVPNRFSPKSPDKAHLNLHINSLELGDSAVYFCASSQGQQNIQYFGAGTRLSVL.

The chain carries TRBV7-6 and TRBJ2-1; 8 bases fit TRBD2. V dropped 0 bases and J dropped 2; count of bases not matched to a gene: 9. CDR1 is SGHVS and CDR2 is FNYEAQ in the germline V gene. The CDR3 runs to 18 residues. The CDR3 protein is CASSLAAASGSPYNEQFF. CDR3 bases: TGTGCCAGCAGCTTAGCAGCAGCTAGCGGGTCCCCCTACAATGAGCAGTTCTTC.